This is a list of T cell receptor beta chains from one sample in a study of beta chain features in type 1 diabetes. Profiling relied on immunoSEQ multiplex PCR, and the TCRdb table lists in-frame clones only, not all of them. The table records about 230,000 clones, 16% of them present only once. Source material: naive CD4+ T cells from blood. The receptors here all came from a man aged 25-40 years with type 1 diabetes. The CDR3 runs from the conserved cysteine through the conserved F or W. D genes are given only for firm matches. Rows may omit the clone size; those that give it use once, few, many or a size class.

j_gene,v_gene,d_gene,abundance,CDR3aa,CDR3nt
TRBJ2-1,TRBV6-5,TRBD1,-,CASSYWDRGYNEQFF,TGTGCCAGCAGTTACTGGGACAGGGGGTACAATGAGCAGTTCTTC
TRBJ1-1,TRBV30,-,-,CAWSDTGPGAEAFF,TGTGCCTGGAGTGATACAGGACCGGGTGCTGAAGCTTTCTTT
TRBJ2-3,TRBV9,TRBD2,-,CASSSRTSADTQYF,TGTGCCAGCAGCTCAAGGACTAGCGCGGATACGCAGTATTTT
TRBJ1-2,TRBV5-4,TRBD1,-,CASRGQIANYGYTF,TGTGCCAGCAGGGGACAGATCGCTAACTATGGCTACACCTTC
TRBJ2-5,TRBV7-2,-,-,CASSAVWAKETQYF,TGTGCCAGCAGCGCCGTGTGGGCGAAAGAGACCCAGTACTTC
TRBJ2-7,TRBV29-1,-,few,CSGNDGSYEQYF,TGCAGCGGGAACGACGGAAGCTACGAGCAGTACTTC
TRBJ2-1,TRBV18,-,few,CASSPGGTNPHNEQFF,TGTGCCAGCTCACCAGGCGGGACCAACCCCCACAATGAGCAGTTCTTC
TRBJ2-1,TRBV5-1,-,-,CASSFAEDGQFF,TGCGCCAGCAGCTTTGCCGAGGATGGGCAGTTCTTC
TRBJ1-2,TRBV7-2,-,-,CASTFVAGQDGGYTF,TGTGCCAGCACCTTCGTAGCGGGTCAGGACGGAGGCTACACCTTC
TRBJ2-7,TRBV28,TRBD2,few,CASSLAGTSGNYEQYF,TGTGCCAGCAGTTTGGCCGGGACTAGCGGCAACTACGAGCAGTACTTC
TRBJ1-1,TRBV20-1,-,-,CSARDAPETFF,TGCAGTGCTAGAGATGCGCCTGAGACTTTCTTT
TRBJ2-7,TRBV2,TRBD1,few,CASMFQQGEIYEQYF,TGTGCCAGCATGTTCCAACAGGGGGAAATCTACGAGCAGTACTTC
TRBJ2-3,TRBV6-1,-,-,CASSEVRKADTQYF,TGTGCCAGCAGTGAAGTTAGGAAGGCAGATACGCAGTATTTT
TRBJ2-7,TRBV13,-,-,CASSSGDYEQYF,TGTGCCAGCAGCTCCGGGGACTACGAGCAGTACTTC
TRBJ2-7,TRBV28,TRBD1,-,CASTSYGQAYEQYF,TGTGCCAGCACCTCATACGGACAGGCCTACGAGCAGTACTTC
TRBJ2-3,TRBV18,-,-,CASSRGTPAVDTQYF,TGTGCCAGCTCACGCGGGACCCCGGCAGTTGATACGCAGTATTTT
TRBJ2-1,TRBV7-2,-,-,CASSFSGDSAEQFF,TGTGCCAGCAGCTTTTCTGGGGACTCGGCTGAGCAGTTCTTC
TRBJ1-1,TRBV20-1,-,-,CSASLGSEAFF,TGCAGTGCTAGCCTGGGATCTGAAGCTTTCTTT
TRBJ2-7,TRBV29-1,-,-,CSASYGPASYEQYF,TGCAGCGCCTCTTACGGTCCGGCCTCCTACGAGCAGTACTTC
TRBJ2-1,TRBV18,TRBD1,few,CASSPRTGQGNEQFF,TGTGCCAGCTCACCACGTACGGGACAGGGCAATGAGCAGTTCTTC
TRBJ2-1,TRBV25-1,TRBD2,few,CASTSGRWQFF,TGTGCCAGCACCAGCGGGAGATGGCAGTTCTTC
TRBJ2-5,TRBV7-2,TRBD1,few,CASSPGQKQETQYF,TGTGCCAGCAGCCCGGGACAGAAGCAAGAGACCCAGTACTTC
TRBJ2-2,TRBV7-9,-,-,CASSLGVGELFF,TGTGCCAGCAGCTTGGGTGTCGGGGAGCTGTTTTTT
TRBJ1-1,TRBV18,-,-,CASSSDGNTEAFF,TGTGCCAGCTCCTCCGACGGGAACACTGAAGCTTTCTTT
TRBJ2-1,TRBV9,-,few,CASSVVGTYNEQFF,TGTGCCAGCAGCGTAGTTGGGACTTACAATGAGCAGTTCTTC
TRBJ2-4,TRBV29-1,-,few,CSVVGDPNIQYF,TGCAGCGTTGTGGGAGACCCAAACATTCAGTACTTC